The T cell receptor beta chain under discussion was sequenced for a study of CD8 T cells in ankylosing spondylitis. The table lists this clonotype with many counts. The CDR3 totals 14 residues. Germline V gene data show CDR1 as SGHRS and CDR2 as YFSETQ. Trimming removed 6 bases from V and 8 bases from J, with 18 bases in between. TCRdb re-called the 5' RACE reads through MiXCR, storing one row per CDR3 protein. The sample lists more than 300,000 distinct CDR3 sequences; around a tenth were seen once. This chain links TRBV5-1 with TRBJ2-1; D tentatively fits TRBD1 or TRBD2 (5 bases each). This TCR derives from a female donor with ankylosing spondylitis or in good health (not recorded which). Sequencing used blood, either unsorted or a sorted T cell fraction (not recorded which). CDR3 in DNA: TGCGCCAGCACCTACAATACGGGGCTGGATGAGCAGTTCTTC. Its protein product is CASTYNTGLDEQFF.